These 30 T cell receptor beta chains were all obtained from the same sample, sequenced in a study of blood T cell repertoires in COVID-19. The protocol was immunoSEQ multiplex PCR, while the TCRdb copy is restricted to in-frame clones and leaves out a portion. The sample yields 85,000 to 120,000 clones, over 55% seen once. The sample consisted of peripheral blood. These receptors originate from a human donor with acute or convalescent COVID-19. The donor label of this sample is uncertain.

This clone was found a few times. The DNA of the CDR3 is TGCGCCAGCAGCCAACCGACAGGGGGCACTGAAGCTTTCTTT. This codes for CASSQPTGGTEAFF. The chain links TRBV4-1 to TRBJ1-1; TRBD1 agrees at 9 bases. Germline V gene sequence: CDR1 MGHRA, CDR2 YSYEKL. The V and J ends lost 2 bases and 4 bases, in that order; junction bases with no gene match: 2. The CDR3 runs to 14 residues.

The chain combines TRBV3-1 (or the pseudogene TRBV3-2) with TRBJ1-5, with unresolved D. Germline CDR1 and CDR2: LGHDT and YNNKEL (reference sequence). The CDR3 sequence is 13 residues long. Trimming removed 1 base at V and 10 bases at J, with 11 bases between. DNA of the CDR3: TGTGCCAGCAGCCAAGGCGGCGGTCGCCCCCAGCATTTT. The encoded protein is CASSQGGGRPQHF.

The chain is built from TRBV5-6 and TRBJ2-7; D gene ambiguous. Germline loops: CDR1 SGHDT, CDR2 YYEEEE. Trimming shortened V by 0 bases and J by 2 bases, and 15 bases separated the two germline ends. The CDR3 loop spans 16 amino acids. CDR3 region: CASSLERSTSTYEQYF. CDR3 in DNA: TGTGCCAGCAGCTTGGAACGGAGTACCAGCACCTACGAGCAGTACTTC.

In its sample, this clone was seen once. The chain combines TRBV6-2 or TRBV6-3 with TRBJ2-3, with 8 bases aligning to TRBD2. The V and J ends lost 6 bases and 1 base, in that order; junction bases with no gene match: 6. There are 15 residues in the CDR3. From germline, CDR1 is MNHEY and CDR2 SVGEGT. Written as DNA, the CDR3 is TGTGCCAGCAGCAAGAGCGGGGGTGGCACAGATACGCAGTATTTT. Translation gives CASSKSGGGTDTQYF.

The chain recombines TRBV7-2 with TRBJ2-6; possible D gene TRBD1, 5 bases. The germline V gene encodes CDR1 SGHTA and CDR2 FQGNSA. Trimming took 1 base from V and 1 from J, leaving 8 bases between them. The CDR3 extends over 16 amino acids. The CDR3 region has the DNA TGTGCCAGCAGCTTAGGGGCAGGGTCTGGGGCCAACGTCCTGACTTTC. Protein sequence: CASSLGAGSGANVLTF.

The sample holds a few counts of this clone. The CDR3 DNA sequence: TGTGCCAGCAGCCAAGATCCGGACAGGGGAATCTACGAGCAGTACGTC. Protein: CASSQDPDRGIYEQYV. V and J are TRBV4-2 and TRBJ2-7; 9 bases match TRBD1. The CDR3 has 16 amino acids. Germline CDR1 and CDR2: LGHNA and YNFKEQ. V lost 0 bases to trimming and J lost 3 bases; unmatched junction nucleotides: 6.

V is TRBV19 and J is TRBJ2-4; D gene unclear. V was shortened by 6 bases and J by 3 bases, with 18 bases between the two germline ends. CDR1 and CDR2 from the germline V gene are LNHDA and SQIVND (reference sequence). There are 16 residues in the CDR3. The CDR3 DNA is TGTGCCAGTAGGTTCTCGGCCTCAACGGGCAAAAACATTCAGTACTTC. Its translation: CASRFSASTGKNIQYF.

The chain has TRBV5-1 and TRBJ2-5; no firm D call. Trimming took 0 bases from V and 1 from J, leaving 10 bases between them. Germline V gene data show CDR1 as SGHRS and CDR2 as YFSETQ. The CDR3 loop spans 15 amino acids. In DNA, the CDR3 is TGCGCCAGCAGCTTGGGCACAGCTTCCCAAGAGACCCAGTACTTC. Encoded protein: CASSLGTASQETQYF.

The J gene is TRBJ1-5, the V gene TRBV30; D gene unclear. The CDR3 extends over 13 amino acids. The V end was cut by 1 base, the J end by 9 bases, with 13 bases between. In germline, CDR1 is GTSNPN, CDR2 SVGIG (reference sequence). CDR3 nucleotide sequence: TGTGCCTGGAGTGAGACCCGCACGGGGCCCCAGCATTTT. This sequence encodes CAWSETRTGPQHF. Variable domain in full (rest from reference TRBV30 and TRBJ1-5): SQTIHQWPATLVQPVGSPLSLECTVEGTSNPNLYWYRQAAGRGLQLLFYSVGIGQISSEVPQNLSASRPQDRQFILSSKKLLLSDSGFYLCAWSETRTGPQHFGDGTRLSIL.

The V and J genes are TRBV9 and TRBJ2-2; D possibly corresponds to TRBD1 (6 bases). Germline-derived CDR1 and CDR2 are SGDLS and YYNGEE. The V gene lost 3 bases and the J gene lost 8 bases, with 14 bases spanning the gap. The CDR3 runs 14 residues. CDR3 in amino acids: CASSAGSGVGELFF. The CDR3 bases are TGTGCCAGCAGCGCCGGGTCAGGGGTAGGGGAGCTGTTTTTT.

With respect to this clone: Other DNA sequences in this sample translate to the same CDR3. CDR3 loop: CASSFSSNQPQHF. CDR3 in DNA: TGTGCCAGCAGCTTCTCTAGCAATCAGCCCCAGCATTTT. The rearrangement joins TRBV7-9 to TRBJ1-5; unclear D gene. CDR1 and CDR2 (germline): SEHNR, FQNEAQ (reference sequence). The CDR3 has 13 amino acids. Trimming shortened V by 3 bases and J by 0 bases, and 3 bases separated the two germline ends. Using reference TRBV7-9 and TRBJ1-5 for the parts outside the CDR3, the full variable domain is DTGVSQNPRHKITKRGQNVTFRCDPISEHNRLYWYRQTLGQGPEFLTYFQNEAQLEKSRLLSDRFSAERPKGSFSTLEIQRTEQGDSAMYLCASSFSSNQPQHFGDGTRLSIL.

The chain couples TRBV28 to TRBJ1-4; 10 bases match TRBD1. With 4 bases clipped from V and 8 bases from J, the junction kept 4 bases outside the gene matches. Germline CDR1 reads MDHEN; CDR2 reads SYDVKM. CDR3 length: 14 residues. This CDR3 is CASSSDRGLEKLFF. Written as DNA, the CDR3 is TGTGCCAGCAGTTCCGACAGGGGGCTCGAAAAACTGTTTTTT.

This chain uses TRBV12-3 or TRBV12-4 with TRBJ2-5; 10 bases are a match to TRBD1. Trimming at V came to 7 bases and at J to 7 bases, leaving 6 bases not matched to a gene. This CDR3 comprises 13 residues. The CDR3 nucleotides read TGTGCCAGCACCGACAGGGGGCGCCGGACCCAGTACTTC. Its protein is CASTDRGRRTQYF.

This clone has just a few counts. The chain joins TRBV28 to TRBJ1-1; possibly TRBD1 for D (6 bases). CDR1 and CDR2 (germline): MDHEN, SYDVKM. Trimming shortened V by 5 bases and J by 0 bases, and 16 bases separated the two germline ends. The CDR3 is made up of 16 amino acids. CDR3: CASSRFQTGLNTEAFF. The CDR3 DNA reads as TGTGCCAGCAGTCGCTTCCAGACAGGATTGAACACTGAAGCTTTCTTT.

This clone was picked up one time. The rearrangement joins TRBV9 to TRBJ1-4, with D possibly matching TRBD1 (6 bases). Trimming cost V 3 bases and J 4 bases, with 7 bases left between them. In germline, CDR1 is SGDLS, CDR2 YYNGEE. The CDR3 sequence is 13 residues long. The CDR3 DNA is TGTGCCAGCAGCGAAGGGGGTAATGAAAAACTGTTTTTT. Translation gives CASSEGGNEKLFF.

This clone occurred a few times. The chain couples TRBV11-2 to TRBJ2-4; TRBD2 might be the D (5 bases). The CDR3 runs 16 residues. Trimming pared 5 bases from V and 4 bases from J, leaving 18 bases between. Germline V gene data show CDR1 as SGHAT and CDR2 as FQNNGV. The CDR3 is CASSVVRVLAKNIQYF. As DNA, the CDR3 is TGTGCCAGCAGCGTTGTAAGGGTCTTAGCGAAAAACATTCAGTACTTC.

This sequence joins TRBV5-1 and TRBJ2-7, with a weak D call TRBD1 (6 bases). The CDR3 extends over 15 amino acids. The germline gives CDR1 SGHRS, CDR2 YFSETQ. Trimming left V 0 bases short and J 7 bases short, with 17 bases between. Here the CDR3 reads CASSLAPGAPGEQYF. CDR3 nucleotides: TGCGCCAGCAGCTTGGCCCCAGGGGCCCCTGGAGAGCAGTACTTC.

V usage is TRBV7-2 and J usage is TRBJ1-1, with D hard to call. The V gene lost 3 bases and the J gene lost 1 base, with 12 bases spanning the gap. Germline loops: CDR1 SGHTA, CDR2 FQGNSA. The CDR3 sequence is 15 residues long. CDR3 nucleotides: TGTGCCAGCAGCTTGAGCACGAGGCAGAACACTGAAGCTTTCTTT. It translates to CASSLSTRQNTEAFF.

This clone was observed a single time. J is TRBJ2-3 and V is TRBV12-3 or TRBV12-4; 8 nucleotides align to TRBD1. Trimming cost V 3 bases and J 8 bases; bases outside gene matches: 4. The length of the CDR3 is 13 residues. CDR3 nucleotide sequence: TGTGCCAGCAGTTTTCAGGGGGCGGGTACGCAGTATTTT. Protein sequence: CASSFQGAGTQYF.

This clone was seen just once. The chain couples TRBV28 to TRBJ2-5; a possible D gene is TRBD2 (5 bases). The germline CDR1 and CDR2 sequences are MDHEN and SYDVKM. V lost 6 bases to trimming and J lost 6 bases, with 8 bases between them. The CDR3 is made up of 11 amino acids. CDR3 in DNA: TGTGCCAGCAGCCAGCGGAAGACCCAGTACTTC. It translates to CASSQRKTQYF.

This chain uses TRBV28 with TRBJ2-3, with 9 positions matching TRBD2. The CDR3 is 15 amino acids. V shed 3 bases, J shed 3 bases, and the junction held 4 bases outside the gene matches. Germline assignment: CDR1 MDHEN and CDR2 SYDVKM. This CDR3 is CASSLAGGVTDTQYF. The CDR3 nucleotides are TGTGCCAGCAGTTTGGCGGGGGGGGTAACAGATACGCAGTATTTT. Complete variable domain (other parts from reference TRBV28 and TRBJ2-3): DVKVTQSSRYLVKRTGEKVFLECVQDMDHENMFWYRQDPGLGLRLIYFSYDVKMKEKGDIPEGYSVSREKKERFSLILESASTNQTSMYLCASSLAGGVTDTQYFGPGTRLTVL.

The chain joins TRBV5-4 to TRBJ2-3; D call uncertain. The germline CDR1 and CDR2 sequences are SGHNT and YYREEE (reference sequence). The CDR3 spans 12 residues. V gave up 4 bases and J gave up 5 bases, with 8 bases separating them. As DNA, the CDR3 is TGTGCCAGCAGCCGCTATGGAGATACGCAGTATTTT. Protein: CASSRYGDTQYF.

The J gene is TRBJ1-1, the V gene TRBV28, with TRBD1 matching over 7 bases. The CDR3 totals 14 residues. Trimming at V came to 9 bases and at J to 0 bases, leaving 7 bases not matched to a gene. CDR1 MDHEN and CDR2 SYDVKM come from the germline V gene. The CDR3 sequence: CASLNRGMNTEAFF. The CDR3 coding sequence is TGTGCCAGTCTCAACAGGGGAATGAACACTGAAGCTTTCTTT.

The chain recombines TRBV28 with TRBJ1-4; D gene ambiguous. CDR1 is MDHEN and CDR2 is SYDVKM in the germline V gene. With 6 bases removed from V and 8 bases from J, the gap between germline ends came to 25 bases. The CDR3 contains 17 residues. DNA of the CDR3: TGTGCCAGCAGGTCCCTAGTGGGAGTCGTCGGTGGGGAAAAACTGTTTTTT. Protein sequence: CASRSLVGVVGGEKLFF.

This sequence joins TRBV11-2 and TRBJ2-5, with TRBD1 matching 9 bases. Trimming removed 5 bases from V and 5 bases from J; junction bases left unmatched: 12. The CDR3 totals 16 residues. The germline V gene has CDR1 SGHAT and CDR2 FQNNGV. The CDR3 reads CASSRRRTGEGETQYF. Written as DNA, the CDR3 is TGTGCCAGCAGCCGACGAAGGACAGGGGAAGGGGAGACCCAGTACTTC.

This clone was seen only once. The J gene is TRBJ1-3, the V gene TRBV7-9; D gene unclear. There are 13 residues in the CDR3. The germline V gene encodes CDR1 SEHNR and CDR2 FQNEAQ (reference sequence). Trimming pared 3 bases from V and 4 bases from J, leaving 7 bases between. CDR3 in DNA: TGTGCCAGCAGCTTCTCGGGAGGAAACACCATATATTTT. This codes for CASSFSGGNTIYF.

The chain recombines TRBV5-1 with TRBJ2-3; 7 nucleotides match TRBD2. V lost 4 bases, J lost 0 bases, and 5 bases stayed unmatched. The germline CDR1 and CDR2 sequences are SGHRS and YFSETQ. This CDR3 region has 15 residues. Written as DNA, the CDR3 is TGCGCCAGCAGCCCTACTAGCGACAGCACAGATACGCAGTATTTT. It codes for CASSPTSDSTDTQYF.

This sequence joins TRBV7-2 and TRBJ1-3, with a tentative D call TRBD1 (5 bases). With 5 bases removed from V and 0 bases from J, the gap between germline ends came to 8 bases. The CDR3 loop spans 14 amino acids. Germline CDR1 is SGHTA and CDR2 is FQGNSA. Here the CDR3 DNA reads TGTGCCAGCAGCCACGACAGCTCTGGAAACACCATATATTTT. Residues: CASSHDSSGNTIYF. Full variable domain (rest looked up from reference TRBV7-2 and TRBJ1-3): GAGVSQSPSNKVTEKGKDVELRCDPISGHTALYWYRQSLGQGLEFLIYFQGNSAPDKSGLPSDRFSAERTGGSVSTLTIQRTQQEDSAVYLCASSHDSSGNTIYFGEGSWLTVV.

The chain couples TRBV7-2 to TRBJ2-3, with 8 bases fitting TRBD2. The CDR3 totals 14 residues. The V gene end was trimmed by 3 bases and the J gene end by 3 bases; junction bases not matched to a gene: 2. Germline V gene data show CDR1 as SGHTA and CDR2 as FQGNSA. The CDR3 DNA sequence: TGTGCCAGCAGCTTGGGGACTAGTACAGATACGCAGTATTTT. Its protein is CASSLGTSTDTQYF.

This clone was seen repeatedly, ten times or more. The chain uses TRBV29-1 and TRBJ2-5, with D unclear. Looked up from germline, CDR1 is SQVTM and CDR2 is ANQGSEA. Trimming left V 6 bases short and J 5 bases short, with 7 bases between. The CDR3 is 10 amino acids. The CDR3 loop is CSVPLETQYF. In DNA, the CDR3 is TGCAGCGTCCCCTTGGAGACCCAGTACTTC.